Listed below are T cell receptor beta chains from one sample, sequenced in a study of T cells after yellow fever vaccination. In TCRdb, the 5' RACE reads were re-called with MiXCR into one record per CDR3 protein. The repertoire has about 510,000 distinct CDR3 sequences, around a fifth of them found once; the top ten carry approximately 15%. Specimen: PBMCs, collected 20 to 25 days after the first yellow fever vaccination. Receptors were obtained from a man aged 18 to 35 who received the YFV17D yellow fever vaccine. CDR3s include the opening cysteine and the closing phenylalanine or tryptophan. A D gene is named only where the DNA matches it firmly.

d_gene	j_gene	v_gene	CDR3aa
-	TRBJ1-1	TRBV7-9	CASSLGSGDTEAFF
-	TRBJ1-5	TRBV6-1	CASSDYQGIDQPQHF
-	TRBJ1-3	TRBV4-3	CASSQGGVGNTIYF
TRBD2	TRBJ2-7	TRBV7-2	CASSLVSGVDYEQYF
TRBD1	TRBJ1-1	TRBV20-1	CSANGAGQAEAFF
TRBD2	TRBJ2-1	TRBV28	CASRGLAGNNEQFF
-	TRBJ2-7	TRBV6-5	CASSYGGGVGLLEQYF
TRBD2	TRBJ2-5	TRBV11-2	CASSLVGRTSSGGAETQYF
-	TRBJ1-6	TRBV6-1	CASSALPIYNSPLHF
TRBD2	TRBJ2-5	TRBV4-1	CASSQPPGTSGGEETQYF
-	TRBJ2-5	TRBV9	CASSGPLGETQYF
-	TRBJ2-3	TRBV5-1	CASSLLPGPFKDTQYF
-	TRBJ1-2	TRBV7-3	CASSFTQGGGYTF
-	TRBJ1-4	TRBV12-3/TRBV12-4	CASTPGTVEKLFF
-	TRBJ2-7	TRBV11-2	CASKTQGEEQYF
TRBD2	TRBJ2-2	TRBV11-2	CASSWTSGYTGELFF
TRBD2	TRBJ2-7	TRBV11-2	CASSPGLAGEKTSSYEQYF
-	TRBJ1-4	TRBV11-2	CASSPFGKKLFF
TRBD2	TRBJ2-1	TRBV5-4	CASTTSGGANEQFF
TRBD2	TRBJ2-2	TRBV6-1	CASTLGPVAGNTGELFF
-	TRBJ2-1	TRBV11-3	CASSDRYDVKQFF
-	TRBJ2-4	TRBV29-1	CSVREGFQNIQYF
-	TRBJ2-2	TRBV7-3	CASSPTPGPNTGELFF
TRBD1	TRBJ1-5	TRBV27	CASRDRDNQPQHF
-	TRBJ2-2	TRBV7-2	CASELFWGAGELFF
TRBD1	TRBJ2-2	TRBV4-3	CASSQDPAGGLAGELFF
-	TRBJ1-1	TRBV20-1	CSASGIMNTEAFF
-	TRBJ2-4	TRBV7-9	CASSSFLTLSGNIQYF
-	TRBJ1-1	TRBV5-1	CASSPHPATNTEAFF
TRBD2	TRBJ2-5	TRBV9	CASSVGTTSGGRETQYF
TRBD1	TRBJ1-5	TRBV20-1	CSAASGQGQPQHF
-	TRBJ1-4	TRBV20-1	CSAGPRGREKLFF
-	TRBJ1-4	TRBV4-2	CASSQGGGTEKLFF
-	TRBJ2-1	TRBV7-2	CASSLPGQMGFF
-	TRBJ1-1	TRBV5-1	CASQLFKAAEAFF
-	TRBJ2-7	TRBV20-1	CSARAPSPLGKQYF
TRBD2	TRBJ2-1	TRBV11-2	CASSLVRGSRFNEQFF
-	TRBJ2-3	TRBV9	CASSVVWTDTQYF
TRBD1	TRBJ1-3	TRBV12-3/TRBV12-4	CASLSRQGTIYF
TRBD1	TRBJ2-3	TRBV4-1	CASTHWLTGGSTDTQYF
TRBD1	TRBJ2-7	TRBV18	CASSPRTGGLSYEQYF
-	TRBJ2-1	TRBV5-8	CASSLDRGGGEQFF
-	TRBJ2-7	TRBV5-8	CASSSSTPPDEQYF
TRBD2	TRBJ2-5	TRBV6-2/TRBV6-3	CASRSIAGGPDGTVTQYF
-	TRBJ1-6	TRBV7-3	CASSLESYNSPLHF
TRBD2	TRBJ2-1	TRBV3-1	CASSQDLAGGKQFF
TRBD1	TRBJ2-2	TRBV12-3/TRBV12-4	CASRSGTGFWELFF
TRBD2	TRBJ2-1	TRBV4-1	CASSLEQDRGRLAGGGEQFF
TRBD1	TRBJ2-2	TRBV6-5	CASSYSQGSGELFF
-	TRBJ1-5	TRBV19	CASSIENQPQHF
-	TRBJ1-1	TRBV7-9	CASSLARRTEAFF
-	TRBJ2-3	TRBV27	CASSSPPYQGDDPADTQYF
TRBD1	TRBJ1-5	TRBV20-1	CSAVQGSLNQPQHF
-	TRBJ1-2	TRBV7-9	CASSSLPPSYGYTF